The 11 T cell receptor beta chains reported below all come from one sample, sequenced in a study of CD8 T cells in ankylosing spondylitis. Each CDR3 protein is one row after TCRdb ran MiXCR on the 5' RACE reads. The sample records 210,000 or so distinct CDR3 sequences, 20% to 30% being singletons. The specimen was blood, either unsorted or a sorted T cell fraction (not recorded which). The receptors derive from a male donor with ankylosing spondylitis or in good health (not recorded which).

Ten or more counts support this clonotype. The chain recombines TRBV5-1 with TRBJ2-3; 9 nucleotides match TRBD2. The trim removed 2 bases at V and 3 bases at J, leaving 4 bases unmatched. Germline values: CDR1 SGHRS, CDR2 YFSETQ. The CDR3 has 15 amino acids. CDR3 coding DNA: TGCGCCAGCAGCTTTCAGGGACTAGCAACAGATACGCAGTATTTT. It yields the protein CASSFQGLATDTQYF.

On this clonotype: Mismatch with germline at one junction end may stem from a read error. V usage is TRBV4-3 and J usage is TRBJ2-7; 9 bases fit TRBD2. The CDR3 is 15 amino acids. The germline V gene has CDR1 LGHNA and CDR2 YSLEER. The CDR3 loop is CASSQVAGGPYGQYF. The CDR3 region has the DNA TGCGCCAGCAGCCAAGTTGCGGGAGGGCCTTACGGGCAGTACTTC.

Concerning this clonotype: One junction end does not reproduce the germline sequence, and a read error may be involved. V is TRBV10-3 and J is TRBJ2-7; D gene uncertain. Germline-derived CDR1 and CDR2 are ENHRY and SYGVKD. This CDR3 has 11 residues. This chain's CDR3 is CAISASYEQYF. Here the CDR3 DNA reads TGTGCCATTAGTGCCTCCTACGAGCAGTACTTC.

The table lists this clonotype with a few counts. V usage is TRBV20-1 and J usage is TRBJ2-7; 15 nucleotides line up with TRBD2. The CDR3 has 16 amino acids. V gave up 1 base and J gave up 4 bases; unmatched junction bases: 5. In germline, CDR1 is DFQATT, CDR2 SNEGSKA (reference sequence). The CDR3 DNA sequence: TGCAGTGCTAGAGCCGGGACTAGCGGGAGGAGTTACGAGCAGTACTTC. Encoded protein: CSARAGTSGRSYEQYF.

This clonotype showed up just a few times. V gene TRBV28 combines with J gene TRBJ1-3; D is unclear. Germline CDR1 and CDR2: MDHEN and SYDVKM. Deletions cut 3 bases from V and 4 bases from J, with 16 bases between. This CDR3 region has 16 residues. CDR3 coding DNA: TGTGCCAGCAGTTTGGCCGGAGGCACCGGCGGAAACACCATATATTTT. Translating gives CASSLAGGTGGNTIYF.

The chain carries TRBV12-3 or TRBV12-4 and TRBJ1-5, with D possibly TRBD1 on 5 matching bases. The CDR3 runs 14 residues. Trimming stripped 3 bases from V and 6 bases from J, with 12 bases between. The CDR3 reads CASSFGGRGQPQHF. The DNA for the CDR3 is TGTGCCAGCAGTTTCGGGGGACGAGGTCAGCCCCAGCATTTT.

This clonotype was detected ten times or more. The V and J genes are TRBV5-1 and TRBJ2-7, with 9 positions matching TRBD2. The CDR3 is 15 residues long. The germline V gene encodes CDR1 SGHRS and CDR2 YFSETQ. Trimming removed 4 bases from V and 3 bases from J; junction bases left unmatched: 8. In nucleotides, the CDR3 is TGCGCCAGCAGCCCTTTCGGGACTAGCATCTACGAGCAGTACTTC. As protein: CASSPFGTSIYEQYF.

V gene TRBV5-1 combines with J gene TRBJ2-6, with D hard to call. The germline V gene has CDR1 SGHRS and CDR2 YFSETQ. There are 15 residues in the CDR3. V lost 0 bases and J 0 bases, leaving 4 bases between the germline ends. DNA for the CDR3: TGCGCCAGCAGCTTGGACAACTCTGGGGCCAACGTCCTGACTTTC. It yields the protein CASSLDNSGANVLTF.

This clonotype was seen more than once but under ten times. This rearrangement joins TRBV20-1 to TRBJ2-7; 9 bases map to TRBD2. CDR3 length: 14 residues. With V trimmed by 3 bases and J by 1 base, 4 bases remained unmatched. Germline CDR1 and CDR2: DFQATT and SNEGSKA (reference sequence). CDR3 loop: CSASALAGSYEQYF. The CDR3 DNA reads TGCAGTGCTAGTGCGCTAGCGGGGTCCTACGAGCAGTACTTC.

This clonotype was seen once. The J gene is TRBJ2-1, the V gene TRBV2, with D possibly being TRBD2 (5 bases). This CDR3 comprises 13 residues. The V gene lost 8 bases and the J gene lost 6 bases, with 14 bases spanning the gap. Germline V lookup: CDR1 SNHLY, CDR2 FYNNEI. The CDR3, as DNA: TGTGCCAGCCAAGTTCAAGAGGGCAATGAGCAGTTCTTC. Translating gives CASQVQEGNEQFF.

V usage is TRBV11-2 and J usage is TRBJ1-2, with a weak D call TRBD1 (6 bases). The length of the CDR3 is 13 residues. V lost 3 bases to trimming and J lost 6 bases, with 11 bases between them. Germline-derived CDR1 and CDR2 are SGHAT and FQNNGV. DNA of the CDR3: TGTGCCAGCAGCTTGGCGGGGGCAAATGGCTACACCTTC. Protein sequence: CASSLAGANGYTF.